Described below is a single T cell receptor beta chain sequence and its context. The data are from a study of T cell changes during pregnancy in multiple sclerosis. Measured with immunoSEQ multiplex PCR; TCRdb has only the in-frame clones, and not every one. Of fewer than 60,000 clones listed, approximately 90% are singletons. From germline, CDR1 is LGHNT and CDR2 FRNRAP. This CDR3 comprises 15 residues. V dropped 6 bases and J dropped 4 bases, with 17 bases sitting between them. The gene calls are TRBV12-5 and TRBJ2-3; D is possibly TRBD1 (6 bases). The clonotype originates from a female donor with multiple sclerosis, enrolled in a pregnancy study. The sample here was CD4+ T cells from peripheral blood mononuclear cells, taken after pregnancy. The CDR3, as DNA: TGTGCTAGTGGATCCGGACAGATGGATCCAGATACGCAGTATTTT. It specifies CASGSGQMDPDTQYF.